This TCR beta chain was recorded in a study of shared clonotypes between healthy human individuals. Study-level points and caveats: Clonotypes not shared had lower generation probabilities than those common to all four donors. With few donors, the genetic and exposure-history diversity represented was limited.

Terminally differentiated effector memory CD45RA+ cells were excluded from the naive CD8 cells, which were CD45RO-negative and positively selected for CCR7. Those who donated, Caucasian adults without exception, all lived in Nashville, Tennessee. To note about this clone: Its antigen is as yet unknown.

Sorted-subset replicate PCR reactions contained roughly 200 ng DNA, corresponding to tens of thousands of T cell genomes. The table came from immunoSEQ multiplex PCR; TCRdb's copy has only in-frame clones and leaves some out. Altogether 800,000 to 950,000 clones are present, 95% to 97% being singletons, with the ten largest covering about 0.25%. The sequence was collected from a man aged 30-40 years in good health. The sequenced sample consisted of naive CD8+ T cells sorted from blood.

CDR3 sequence (DNA): TGTGCCAGCAGCCAAGAAGGCAGCCCTTGGGAGCAGTACTTC. Its translation is CASSQEGSPWEQYF. The rearrangement links TRBV14 to TRBJ2-7; no firm D call. V was clipped by 0 bases and J by 7 bases, with 13 bases between them. CDR1 and CDR2 (germline): SGHDN, FVKESK. This CDR3 comprises 14 residues.